The rows below give T cell receptor beta chains drawn from one sample of a study of Graves' ophthalmopathy and Graves' hyperthyroidism. TCRdb redid the calling of the multiplex PCR reads with MiXCR, one entry per CDR3 protein. The sample lists a few hundred thousand distinct CDR3 sequences; approximately 18% were seen once. Sequenced: peripheral blood. The receptors originated from an adult woman with stable Graves' hyperthyroidism. Both conserved end residues are part of each CDR3. A D gene is named only where the DNA matches it firmly. Clone size is given for some rows only: seen once, a few or many times, or a class if the clone is expanded.

J gene | clone size | D gene | V gene | CDR3 protein | CDR3 DNA
TRBJ2-7 | few | - | TRBV18 | CASSQMGVYEQYF | TGTGCCAGCTCACAGATGGGGGTGTACGAGCAGTACTTC
TRBJ1-6 | many | TRBD1 | TRBV27 | CASSTPDRNSPLHF | TGTGCCAGCAGTACCCCGGACAGGAATTCACCCCTCCACTTT
TRBJ1-5 | many | TRBD1 | TRBV5-1 | CASSEQGAGQPQHF | TGCGCCAGCAGCGAACAGGGGGCTGGCCAGCCCCAGCATTTT
TRBJ2-7 | many | - | TRBV4-1 | CASSQDPSGAYEQYF | TGCGCCAGCAGCCAAGATCCCAGCGGCGCCTACGAGCAGTACTTC
TRBJ2-7 | many | TRBD2 | TRBV6-1 | CASRGLDTYEQYF | TGTGCCAGCAGAGGACTAGACACCTACGAGCAGTACTTC
TRBJ2-5 | many | - | TRBV4-1 | CASTQEGGGHPKTQYF | TGCGCCAGCACCCAAGAAGGAGGGGGACACCCAAAGACCCAGTACTTC
TRBJ2-5 | many | TRBD1 | TRBV28 | CASSMTGGRETQYF | TGTGCCAGCAGTATGACAGGGGGCCGAGAGACCCAGTACTTC
TRBJ2-3 | few | TRBD2 | TRBV4-3 | CASSQGQTSGTTDTQYF | TGCGCCAGCAGCCAAGGGCAGACTAGCGGGACCACAGATACGCAGTATTTT
TRBJ2-7 | many | - | TRBV19 | CASSDGLWQYF | TGTGCCAGTAGTGACGGCCTGTGGCAGTACTTC
TRBJ1-5 | - | - | TRBV6-1 | CASISGSSNQPQHF | TGTGCCAGCATCTCGGGATCTAGCAATCAGCCTCAGCATTTT
TRBJ2-7 | many | - | TRBV5-1 | CASSYRPGATREQYF | TGCGCCAGCAGCTACCGTCCCGGGGCAACGAGGGAGCAGTACTTC
TRBJ1-3 | - | - | TRBV7-2 | CASSLEAGNTIYF | TGTGCCAGCAGCTTAGAAGCTGGAAACACCATATATTTT
TRBJ1-5 | many | TRBD1 | TRBV28 | CASSNRDRNNQPQHF | TGTGCCAGCAGTAACCGGGACAGGAACAATCAGCCCCAGCATTTT
TRBJ1-6 | - | - | TRBV12-3/TRBV12-4 | CVSSSINSPLHF | TGTGTCAGCAGTTCAATTAATTCACCCCTCCACTTT
TRBJ2-7 | many | - | TRBV27 | CASSWRDSPRYEQYF | TGTGCCAGCAGTTGGAGGGACAGCCCAAGGTACGAGCAGTACTTC
TRBJ2-5 | many | - | TRBV10-3 | CAISQLPGLEETQYF | TGTGCCATCAGCCAACTACCGGGTCTCGAAGAGACCCAGTACTTC
TRBJ1-2 | - | - | TRBV12-3/TRBV12-4 | CASSFGGVGYTF | TGTGCCAGCAGTTTCGGGGGTGTCGGCTACACCTTC
TRBJ1-2 | few | TRBD1 | TRBV28 | CASSHGTGNYGYTF | TGTGCCAGCAGTCACGGGACAGGGAACTATGGCTACACCTTC
TRBJ1-1 | many | - | TRBV12-3/TRBV12-4 | CASSFRAMNTEAFF | TGTGCCAGCAGTTTCCGGGCAATGAACACTGAAGCTTTCTTT
TRBJ1-2 | many | - | TRBV12-3/TRBV12-4 | CASVSPEGYTF | TGTGCCAGCGTTTCCCCGGAGGGCTACACCTTC
TRBJ2-7 | many | - | TRBV2 | CASTRESGLSEQYF | TGTGCCAGCACCCGTGAGTCAGGACTCAGCGAGCAGTACTTC
TRBJ1-2 | many | - | TRBV11-3 | CASSRSGQIYGYTF | TGTGCCAGCAGCCGAAGTGGACAGATCTATGGCTACACCTTC
TRBJ2-7 | many | - | TRBV3-1 | CASSQDGLSQYF | TGTGCCAGCAGCCAAGACGGACTATCGCAGTACTTC
TRBJ2-5 | - | - | TRBV6-1 | CASSEVIQETQYF | TGTGCCAGCAGTGAAGTAATCCAAGAGACCCAGTACTTC
TRBJ1-2 | many | - | TRBV30 | CAWRERVWNGYTF | TGTGCCTGGAGGGAGAGGGTATGGAATGGCTACACCTTC
TRBJ2-5 | many | TRBD2 | TRBV6-5 | CASSLTLPAGGPLETQYF | TGTGCCAGCAGTTTAACCCTACCAGCGGGAGGGCCGTTAGAGACCCAGTACTTC
TRBJ1-2 | many | - | TRBV24-1 | CATSRGNYGYTF | TGTGCCACCAGTCGGGGGAACTATGGCTACACCTTC
TRBJ2-2 | many | - | TRBV20-1 | CSAMTGDTGELFF | TGCAGTGCTATGACAGGCGACACCGGGGAGCTGTTTTTT
TRBJ1-2 | many | TRBD1 | TRBV6-1 | CASTRDRAYGYTF | TGTGCCAGCACCCGGGACAGGGCCTATGGCTACACCTTC
TRBJ2-7 | - | TRBD2 | TRBV11-2 | CASSSVLAGGRSSYEQYF | TGTGCCAGCAGCTCGGTTCTAGCGGGGGGACGGAGCTCCTACGAGCAGTACTTC
TRBJ1-2 | many | - | TRBV6-5 | CASRFGGPSNYGYTF | TGTGCCAGCAGGTTTGGGGGACCGTCAAACTATGGCTACACCTTC
TRBJ2-2 | once | - | TRBV12-3/TRBV12-4 | CASSFGQTGELFF | TGTGCCAGCAGTTTCGGACAGACCGGGGAGCTGTTTTTT
TRBJ1-2 | few | TRBD1 | TRBV3-1 | CASSQNQRDRWYYGYTF | TGTGCCAGCAGCCAAAACCAACGGGACAGGTGGTACTATGGCTACACCTTC
TRBJ2-7 | many | TRBD2 | TRBV5-5 | CASSFRWTSEYEQYF | TGTGCCAGCAGCTTTCGATGGACTAGCGAGTACGAGCAGTACTTC
TRBJ1-5 | many | - | TRBV20-1 | CSASAISNQPQHF | TGCAGTGCTAGTGCAATCAGCAATCAGCCCCAGCATTTT
TRBJ1-3 | - | - | TRBV7-2 | CASSLSHGNTIYF | TGTGCCAGCAGCTTATCTCATGGAAACACCATATATTTT
TRBJ1-5 | many | - | TRBV30 | CAWSRTAGSNQPQHF | TGTGCCTGGAGTCGGACAGCTGGGAGCAATCAGCCCCAGCATTTT
TRBJ1-1 | - | TRBD1 | TRBV12-3/TRBV12-4 | CASSLSVTGANTEAFF | TGTGCCAGCAGTTTAAGTGTTACAGGGGCGAACACTGAAGCTTTCTTT
TRBJ1-5 | few | TRBD1 | TRBV30 | CAWAGGTGVVQPQHF | TGTGCCTGGGCCGGGGGGACAGGGGTGGTTCAGCCCCAGCATTTT
TRBJ1-6 | many | - | TRBV28 | CASSLNPRGEIHF | TGTGCCAGCAGCCTGAATCCACGGGGGGAAATCCACTTT
TRBJ2-5 | - | TRBD2 | TRBV2 | CASSPTSGVMETQYF | TGTGCCAGCAGTCCGACTAGCGGGGTGATGGAGACCCAGTACTTC
TRBJ1-1 | many | - | TRBV4-1 | CASSRDLGTEAFF | TGCGCCAGCAGTCGGGACCTGGGCACTGAAGCTTTCTTT
TRBJ1-5 | - | - | TRBV12-3/TRBV12-4 | CASSLSGSLQPQHF | TGTGCCAGCAGTTTATCCGGGTCGCTTCAGCCCCAGCATTTT
TRBJ2-5 | - | - | TRBV5-1 | CASSFDRAETQYF | TGCGCCAGCAGCTTCGACAGAGCGGAGACCCAGTACTTC
TRBJ2-6 | many | - | TRBV9 | CASSVFSTGANVLTF | TGTGCCAGCAGCGTCTTCTCTACCGGGGCCAACGTCCTGACTTTC
TRBJ2-7 | many | - | TRBV28 | CASSFRHEQYF | TGTGCCAGCAGTTTCCGGCACGAGCAGTACTTC